The T cell receptor (beta chain) under discussion was sequenced for a study of cytomegalovirus exposure and HLA in healthy donors. Study outcomes and limitations: The study listed 164 cytomegalovirus-associated TCR beta chains. According to a subsequent analysis, TCR clusters from the first cohort were inclined to appear together in the 120 validation repertoires. Most TCR sequences were seen very rarely across donors, but some public TCRs occurred in many.

Clones were read by immunoSEQ multiplex PCR, and TCRdb kept only the in-frame ones, dropping some. The data contain about 120,000 clones, about 85% of them seen just once; the ten biggest clones take up about 4.1%. Turning to this clone: The antigen is not known.

V gave up 5 bases and J gave up 1 base; unmatched junction bases: 7. Germline loops: CDR1 MDHEN, CDR2 SYDVKM. There are 16 residues in the CDR3. The V gene is TRBV28, the J gene TRBJ2-3; TRBD2 aligns across 9 bases. The specimen was PBMCs. This sequence was found in a man between 18 and 35 years old in good health and CMV-seropositive. The CDR3 DNA reads as TGTGCCAGCAGTCCATCCGCGGGGGGGGGCACAGATACGCAGTATTTT. The encoded protein is CASSPSAGGGTDTQYF.